These 30 T cell receptor beta chains share one sample of origin, sequenced in a study of T cell repertoires in aging, cancer and after chemotherapy. Peripheral blood genomic DNA, not sorted cells or RNA, was the template. Multiplex touch-down PCR with TRB-A/B primers amplified rearranged V-D-J TRB sequences. Using its own MiXCR run on the multiplex PCR reads, TCRdb lists one record per CDR3 protein. The top ten hold roughly 28% of the sample, which has 2,000 to 3,000 distinct CDR3 sequences, roughly 30% seen once. Input material: blood. The receptor source for this set is a human donor with a solid tumor.

This clonotype has just a few counts. V and J are TRBV12-3 or TRBV12-4 and TRBJ2-1; 13 bases align to TRBD2. The junction had 8 bases not matched to a gene; V was cut back by 6 bases and J by 9 bases. The CDR3 length is 15 residues. The CDR3 nucleotides read TGTGCCAGCAGGCCCACTAGCGGGAGGGCCTTTGAGCAGTTCTTC. Translated, it gives CASRPTSGRAFEQFF.

This clonotype was detected a few times. The chain uses TRBV19 and TRBJ1-5, with TRBD1 as a possible D gene (6 bases). Trimming left V 2 bases short and J 2 bases short, with 7 bases between. Germline CDR1 LNHDA, CDR2 SQIVND (reference sequence). CDR3 length: 14 residues. CDR3 loop: CASSIRGGNQPQHF. The CDR3 nucleotides read TGTGCCAGTAGTATAAGGGGGGGCAATCAGCCCCAGCATTTT.

This clonotype is categorized as medium-sized (0.01 to 0.1%). The rearrangement joins TRBV5-6 to TRBJ1-2; D is unresolved. The CDR3 has 12 amino acids. Germline CDR1 is SGHDT and CDR2 is YYEEEE. Trimming removed 6 bases at V and 8 bases at J, with 14 bases between. CDR3 coding DNA: TGTGCCAGCACGCTGGACCTAGAGGGCTACACCTTC. It specifies CASTLDLEGYTF.

The CDR3 DNA reads as TGTGCCAGCAGTTACGAAAGAGGGGGCGTCACTGAAGCTTTCTTT. Encoded protein: CASSYERGGVTEAFF. The V gene is TRBV6-5, the J gene TRBJ1-1, with TRBD1 matching 7 bases. The junction had 7 bases not matched to a gene; V was cut back by 2 bases and J by 4 bases. CDR1 MNHEY and CDR2 SVGAGI come from the germline V gene. The CDR3 consists of 15 residues.

Worth noting for this clonotype: This may be a read error: a much more frequent sequence differs by one nucleotide. This rearrangement joins TRBV6-5 to TRBJ2-7; tentatively, D is TRBD1 (5 bases). There are 15 residues in the CDR3. CDR1 is MNHEY, CDR2 SVGAGI, per germline. V was pared by 5 bases and J by 2 bases, with 16 bases between. CDR3 loop: CASSATGLSAYEQYF. The CDR3 DNA is TGTGCCAGCAGTGCCACAGGTTTGTCTGCCTACGAGCAGTACTTC.

The chain recombines TRBV20-1 with TRBJ2-1; D possibly corresponds to TRBD2 (6 bases). The CDR3 spans 14 residues. Between the trimmed V and J ends, which lost 6 bases and 8 bases, there was a span of 20 bases. Looked up from germline, CDR1 is DFQATT and CDR2 is SNEGSKA (reference sequence). CDR3 region: CSAPRLGFGDEQFF. The CDR3 coding sequence is TGCAGTGCGCCTCGACTAGGATTTGGGGATGAGCAGTTCTTC.

The chain combines TRBV5-6 with TRBJ2-7, with 9 bases fitting TRBD2. The CDR3 is 12 amino acids. From germline, CDR1 is SGHDT and CDR2 YYEEEE. V lost 3 bases, J lost 7 bases, and 2 bases stayed unmatched. CDR3 residues: CASSYGLAEQYF. For the CDR3, the DNA is TGTGCCAGCAGCTACGGACTAGCGGAGCAGTACTTC.

The chain recombines TRBV7-2 with TRBJ2-7; maybe TRBD1 (6 bases). Per germline, CDR1 SGHTA and CDR2 FQGNSA. The CDR3 length is 14 residues. The V and J ends lost 4 bases and 6 bases respectively, with 16 bases between them. CDR3 nucleotides: TGTGCCAGCAGCTCCCCACTCAGGGGTTGCGAGCAGTACTTC. It encodes CASSSPLRGCEQYF.

About this clonotype itself: Possible read error: a much larger clone is one base away. This chain links TRBV7-2 with TRBJ2-7; D possibly corresponds to TRBD1 (5 bases). The CDR3 has 12 residues. CDR1 SGHTA and CDR2 FQGNSA come from the germline V gene. In DNA, the CDR3 is TGTGCCAGCAGCTTGTCAGGGCCCGAGAAGTACTTC. The encoded protein is CASSLSGPEKYF. The variable domain in full, with the rest retrieved from reference TRBV7-2 and TRBJ2-7, is GAGVSQSPSNKVTEKGKDVELRCDPISGHTALYWYRQSLGQGLEFLIYFQGNSAPDKSGLPSDRFSAERTGGSVSTLTIQRTQQEDSAVYLCASSLSGPEKYFGPGTRLTVT.

The chain uses TRBV5-1 and TRBJ2-7; 8 bases fit TRBD1. Germline CDR1 and CDR2: SGHRS and YFSETQ. Trimming took 0 bases from V and 3 from J; bases not matched to a gene: 2. The CDR3 is 14 residues long. The CDR3 DNA sequence: TGCGCCAGCAGCTTGGGAACAGGGGGCTACGAGCAGTACTTC. Translated, it gives CASSLGTGGYEQYF.

Only one count was recorded for this clonotype. This may arise from a read error, as a much more abundant clone is one base away. The gene calls are TRBV6-2 or TRBV6-3 and TRBJ2-2; perhaps TRBD2 as D (6 bases). The length of the CDR3 is 15 residues. V was shortened by 6 bases and J by 5 bases, with 16 bases between the two germline ends. CDR1 is MNHEY and CDR2 is SVGEGT in the germline V gene. CDR3 sequence: CASSRWRGRTGELFF. The CDR3, as DNA: TGTGCCAGCAGCCGCTGGCGGGGCCGGACCGGGGAGCTGTTTTTT.

The chain is built from TRBV27 and TRBJ2-2; D unresolved. The CDR3 totals 14 residues. V lost 5 bases to trimming and J lost 8 bases, with 15 bases between them. From germline, CDR1 is MNHEY and CDR2 SMNVEV (reference sequence). The CDR3 loop is CASSIAGPAGELFF. The CDR3 nucleotides read TGTGCCAGCAGTATTGCTGGGCCCGCGGGGGAGCTGTTTTTT.

The chain's CDR3 is CSARDSQGNTGELFF. The CDR3 DNA sequence: TGCAGTGCTAGAGATTCGCAGGGAAACACCGGGGAGCTGTTTTTT. The V gene is TRBV20-1, the J gene TRBJ2-2; possibly TRBD1 for D (5 bases). The CDR3 has 15 residues. CDR1 and CDR2 from the germline V gene are DFQATT and SNEGSKA (reference sequence). Trimming took off 0 bases at V and 2 bases at J, with 10 bases between the two ends.

This chain joins TRBV6-5 and TRBJ2-2, with 7 bases matching TRBD1. This CDR3 spans 18 amino acids. V was pared by 0 bases and J by 7 bases, with 14 bases of the junction left unmatched. Germline assignment: CDR1 MNHEY and CDR2 SVGAGI. The chain's CDR3 is CASSYSMGQGERNGELFF. The CDR3 nucleotides are TGTGCCAGCAGTTACTCGATGGGGCAGGGGGAACGAAACGGGGAGCTGTTTTTT.

This chain connects TRBV19 to TRBJ1-5; D is undetermined. Germline loops: CDR1 LNHDA, CDR2 SQIVND (reference sequence). With 6 bases removed from V and 9 bases from J, the gap between germline ends came to 9 bases. The CDR3 is 11 residues long. The CDR3 spells CASSTSGPQHF. CDR3 DNA: TGTGCCAGTAGCACATCAGGGCCCCAGCATTTT. Complete variable domain (other parts from reference TRBV19 and TRBJ1-5): DGGITQSPKYLFRKEGQNVTLSCEQNLNHDAMYWYRQDPGQGLRLIYYSQIVNDFQKGDIAEGYSVSREKKESFPLTVTSAQKNPTAFYLCASSTSGPQHFGDGTRLSIL.

The V call is TRBV19, the J call TRBJ2-7, with 7 bases aligning to TRBD2. V trimming: 0 bases; J trimming: 3 bases; junction bases outside the gene matches: 8. CDR3 size: 16 residues. Germline V gene data show CDR1 as LNHDA and CDR2 as SQIVND (reference sequence). CDR3 residues: CASSIEWSGVGYEQYF. Written as DNA, the CDR3 is TGTGCCAGTAGTATAGAATGGAGCGGGGTGGGCTACGAGCAGTACTTC. Variable domain in full (rest from reference TRBV19 and TRBJ2-7): DGGITQSPKYLFRKEGQNVTLSCEQNLNHDAMYWYRQDPGQGLRLIYYSQIVNDFQKGDIAEGYSVSREKKESFPLTVTSAQKNPTAFYLCASSIEWSGVGYEQYFGPGTRLTVT.

V and J are TRBV20-1 and TRBJ2-4; D might be TRBD2 (5 bases). The CDR3 extends over 14 amino acids. V lost 6 bases, J lost 1 base, and 13 bases lay in between. Germline loops: CDR1 DFQATT, CDR2 SNEGSKA (reference sequence). The CDR3 region has the DNA TGCAGTGCCTTGAGAGGGATGGCCAAAAACATTCAGTACTTC. It translates to CSALRGMAKNIQYF.

The chain is built from TRBV10-1 and TRBJ2-7; the D call may be TRBD1 or TRBD2 (5 bases each). Germline V lookup: CDR1 WNHNN, CDR2 SYGVQD (reference sequence). The ends were cut back, 0 bases at V and 0 bases at J, with 12 bases in the middle. The CDR3 runs 16 residues. CDR3 coding DNA: TGCGCCAGCAGTGAGTCTACCGGGGCGAGCTCCTACGAGCAGTACTTC. Translation gives CASSESTGASSYEQYF.

A single count supports this clonotype. The V call is TRBV25-1, the J call TRBJ1-5; 8 bases align to TRBD1. Germline-derived CDR1 and CDR2 are MGHDK and SYGVNS. V gave up 1 base and J gave up 3 bases; unmatched junction bases: 2. The CDR3 extends over 15 amino acids. This CDR3 reads CASSESRGPNQPQHF. CDR3 nucleotide sequence: TGTGCCAGCAGTGAATCCAGGGGGCCCAATCAGCCCCAGCATTTT.

The genes are TRBV5-4 and TRBJ2-7; 10 bases line up with TRBD1. The CDR3 spans 15 residues. Germline CDR1 and CDR2: SGHNT and YYREEE (reference sequence). Trimming took 5 bases from V and 5 from J; bases not matched to a gene: 10. The CDR3 DNA sequence: TGTGCCAGCAGTTACGGGACAGGGGTTTCTGACGAGCAGTACTTC. Its translation: CASSYGTGVSDEQYF.

This clonotype is medium-sized in the sample. This chain links TRBV29-1 with TRBJ2-3; the D gene is possibly TRBD1 (5 bases). This CDR3 spans 12 amino acids. The germline V gene encodes CDR1 SQVTM and CDR2 ANQGSEA. The V end lost 7 bases, the J end lost 4 bases, and 12 bases lay between the germline ends. The CDR3: CSGGTTPDTQYF. DNA for the CDR3: TGCAGCGGGGGCACCACCCCAGATACGCAGTATTTT.

CDR3 nucleotide sequence: TGTGCCAGCAGCGATGGGACAGGGAGGGAGACCCAGTACTTC. As protein: CASSDGTGRETQYF. The chain joins TRBV6-6 to TRBJ2-5, with 9 bases aligning to TRBD1. This CDR3 region has 14 residues. V lost 6 bases and J lost 5; bases outside the gene matches: 7. Germline CDR1 reads MNHNY; CDR2 reads SVGAGI (reference sequence).

V is TRBV2 and J is TRBJ1-2; D call uncertain. V shed 9 bases and J shed 0 bases, with 11 bases lying between them. This CDR3 has 13 amino acids. Germline loops: CDR1 SNHLY, CDR2 FYNNEI. DNA of the CDR3: TGTGCCAGGCTCCGCGGCCCTAACTATGGCTACACCTTC. Its translation: CARLRGPNYGYTF.

This clonotype has just a few counts. The chain combines TRBV15 with TRBJ1-6; 7 bases map to TRBD1. This CDR3 has 14 amino acids. CDR1 LNHNV and CDR2 YYDKDF come from the germline V gene (reference sequence). J gave up 3 bases and V 5 bases, and 1 base lay outside the gene matches. CDR3 protein: CATSRDSYNSPLHF. The CDR3 bases are TGTGCCACCAGCCGGGACAGCTATAATTCACCCCTCCACTTT.

The chain links TRBV12-5 to TRBJ2-1; the match to TRBD2 covers 8 bases. The CDR3 consists of 13 residues. The germline V gene has CDR1 LGHNT and CDR2 FRNRAP. The trim removed 0 bases at V and 14 bases at J, leaving 6 bases unmatched. The DNA of the CDR3 is TGTGCTAGTGGTTTGGTATCGGGAGGGCCGGAGTTCTTC. This encodes CASGLVSGGPEFF. Based on the CDR3 plus reference TRBV12-5 and TRBJ2-1, the full variable domain is DARVTQTPRHKVTEMGQEVTMRCQPILGHNTVFWYRQTMMQGLELLAYFRNRAPLDDSGMPKDRFSAEMPDATLATLKIQPSEPRDSAVYFCASGLVSGGPEFFGPGTRLTVL.

On this clonotype: This CDR3 is missing its conserved last phenylalanine or tryptophan, likely due to a read error. This rearrangement joins TRBV20-1 to TRBJ2-2, with D unresolved. Germline V gene sequence: CDR1 DFQATT, CDR2 SNEGSKA (reference sequence). The CDR3 runs to 14 residues. V was trimmed by 1 base and J by 4 bases, leaving 10 bases between them. CDR3 bases: TGCAGTGCTAGAGGGGGTTGGGGCACCGGGGAGCTGTTTTTA. It codes for CSARGGWGTGELFL.

The chain links TRBV7-9 to TRBJ1-2, with D possibly being TRBD1 (5 bases). V dropped 5 bases and J dropped 2 bases, with 15 bases sitting between them. Germline CDR1 is SEHNR and CDR2 is FQNEAQ (reference sequence). CDR3 length equals 15 residues. CDR3 in DNA: TGTGCCAGCAGCATCTCAGGGTACCCCAACTATGGCTACACCTTC. Translating gives CASSISGYPNYGYTF.

In its sample, this clonotype was seen a few times. The gene calls are TRBV4-1 and TRBJ2-7, with a possible D match to TRBD1 (5 bases). Germline values: CDR1 MGHRA, CDR2 YSYEKL. This CDR3 comprises 14 residues. Trimming pared 4 bases from V and 2 bases from J, leaving 12 bases between. CDR3 amino acids: CASSRLGRAYEQYF. CDR3 in DNA: TGCGCCAGCAGCCGATTAGGCAGGGCCTACGAGCAGTACTTC.

Only a few counts were recorded for this clonotype. This chain joins TRBV20-1 and TRBJ2-5; the D is unclear. V was shortened by 3 bases and J by 4 bases, with 12 bases between the two germline ends. Germline V lookup: CDR1 DFQATT, CDR2 SNEGSKA (reference sequence). This CDR3 region has 13 residues. Here the CDR3 reads CSASTWGGETQYF. DNA of the CDR3: TGCAGTGCTAGCACGTGGGGTGGAGAGACCCAGTACTTC.

This chain joins TRBV7-2 and TRBJ2-7; maybe TRBD1 (5 bases). V lost 1 base and J lost 4, with 11 bases in between. Germline V lookup: CDR1 SGHTA, CDR2 FQGNSA. The CDR3 is 14 residues long. CDR3 sequence: CASSLDGKGYEQYF. CDR3 nucleotides: TGTGCCAGCAGCTTAGACGGAAAGGGGTACGAGCAGTACTTC.